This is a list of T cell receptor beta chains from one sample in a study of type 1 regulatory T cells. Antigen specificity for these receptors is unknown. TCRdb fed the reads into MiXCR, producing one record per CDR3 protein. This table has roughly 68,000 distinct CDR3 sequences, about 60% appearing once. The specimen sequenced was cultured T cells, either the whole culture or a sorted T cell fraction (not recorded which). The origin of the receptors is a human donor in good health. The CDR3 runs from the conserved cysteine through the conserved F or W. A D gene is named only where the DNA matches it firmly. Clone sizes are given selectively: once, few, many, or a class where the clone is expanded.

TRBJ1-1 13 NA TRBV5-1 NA TGCGCCAGCAGCTTACCGGCCAACACTGAAGCTTTCTTT CASSLPANTEAFF
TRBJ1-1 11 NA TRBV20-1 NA TGCAGTGCTAGACTGGGTCCTGAAGCTTTCTTT CSARLGPEAFF
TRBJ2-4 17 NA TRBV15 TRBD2 TGTGCCACCAGCGCCCCCCGACTAGCGGGCTCCAAAAACATTCAGTACTTC CATSAPRLAGSKNIQYF
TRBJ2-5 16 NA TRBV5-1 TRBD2 TGCGCCAGCAGCTTGGGGGGTAGCGGGAGCGGTGAGACCCAGTACTTC CASSLGGSGSGETQYF
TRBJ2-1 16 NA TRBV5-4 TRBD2 TGTGCCAGCAGTCAAAGACTAGCGGGAGTTCTAAATGAGCAGTTCTTC CASSQRLAGVLNEQFF
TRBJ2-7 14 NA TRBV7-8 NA TGTGCCAGCAGCTTAGGCGTAGGTGACTACGAGCAGTACTTC CASSLGVGDYEQYF
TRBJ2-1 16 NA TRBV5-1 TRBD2 TGCGCCAGCAGCTCCTTAGCGGGAAACTCCTACAATGAGCAGTTCTTC CASSSLAGNSYNEQFF
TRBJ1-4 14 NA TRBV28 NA TGTGCCAGCAGTCTAGCTCGTATTAATGAAAAACTGTTTTTT CASSLARINEKLFF
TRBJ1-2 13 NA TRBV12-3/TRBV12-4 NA TGTGCCAGCAGTTGGACGAGGTCAGAGGGCTACACCTTC CASSWTRSEGYTF
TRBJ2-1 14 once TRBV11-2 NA TGTGCCAGCAGCTTTAACGGGAGAACTGGCGAGCAGTTCTTC CASSFNGRTGEQFF
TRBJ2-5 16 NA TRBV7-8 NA TGTGCCAGCAGCTTACGCCGCGGGATGGGGCAAGAGACCCAGTACTTC CASSLRRGMGQETQYF
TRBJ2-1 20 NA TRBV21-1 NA TGTGCCAGCAGCAAAGGGACCCTGAGGACTAGCGCCCCGACCTACAATGAGCAGTTCTTC CASSKGTLRTSAPTYNEQFF
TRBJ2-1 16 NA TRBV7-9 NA TGTGCCAGCAGCTTAATGCGAACCCGCTCCTACAATGAGCAGTTCTTC CASSLMRTRSYNEQFF
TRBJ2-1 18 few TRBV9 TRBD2 TGTGCCAGCAGCGTAGGACTTACTAGCGGGAGTTTCTACAATGAGCAGTTCTTC CASSVGLTSGSFYNEQFF
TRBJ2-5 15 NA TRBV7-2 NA TGTGCCAGCAGCTTAGTTGGACACCCTCAAGAGACCCAGTACTTC CASSLVGHPQETQYF
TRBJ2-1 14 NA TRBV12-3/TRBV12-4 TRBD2 TGTGCCAGCAGTATAAGCGGGAGTTTGAATGAGCAGTTCTTC CASSISGSLNEQFF
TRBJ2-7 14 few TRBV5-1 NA TGCGCCAGTACACCTACCGGGAGCCCCAGTGAGCAGTACTTC CASTPTGSPSEQYF
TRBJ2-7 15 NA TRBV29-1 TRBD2 TGCAGCGTTGAAGAGAGGACTAGCGGGAATTACGAGCAGTACTTC CSVEERTSGNYEQYF
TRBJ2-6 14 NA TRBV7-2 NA TGTGCCAGCAGCTTAGCTACTGGGGCCAACGTCCTGACTTTC CASSLATGANVLTF
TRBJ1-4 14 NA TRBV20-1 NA TGCAGTGCTACAGCCCAGGGGATATCCGAAAAACTGTTTTTT CSATAQGISEKLFF
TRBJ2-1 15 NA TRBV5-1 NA TGCGCCAGCAGCTTGGTCGGGGGCTCCTACAATGAGCAGTTCTTC CASSLVGGSYNEQFF
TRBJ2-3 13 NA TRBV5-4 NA TGTGCCAGCAGCTTGGTACAGGCAGATACGCAGTATTTT CASSLVQADTQYF
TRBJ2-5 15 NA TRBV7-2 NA TGTGCCAGCAGCTTTGACGGACCCGTGGTGGGGACCCAGTACTTC CASSFDGPVVGTQYF
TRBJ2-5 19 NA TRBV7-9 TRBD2 TGTGCCAGCAGCTTAGTTTCGGCTAGCGGGAGGCCGAGGGGTGAGACCCAGTACTTC CASSLVSASGRPRGETQYF
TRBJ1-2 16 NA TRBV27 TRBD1 TGTGCCAGCAGTCCGGGACAGGGAAGGGGGGCCTATGGCTACACCTTC CASSPGQGRGAYGYTF
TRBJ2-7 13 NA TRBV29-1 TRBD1 TGCAGCGTTCGTAAGGACAGGGGATACGAGCAGTACTTC CSVRKDRGYEQYF
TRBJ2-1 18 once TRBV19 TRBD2 TGTGCCAGTAGTGCGGGACTAGTTAGTCGCGCCACAAACAATGAGCAGTTCTTC CASSAGLVSRATNNEQFF
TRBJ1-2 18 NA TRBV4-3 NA TGCGCCAGCAGCCAAGTAGGCAGGGGCGGCACGATATCCTATGGCTACACCTTC CASSQVGRGGTISYGYTF
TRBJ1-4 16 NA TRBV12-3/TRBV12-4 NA TGTGCCAGCAGTTTAGGGCCAGCGGGAACTAATGAAAAACTGTTTTTT CASSLGPAGTNEKLFF
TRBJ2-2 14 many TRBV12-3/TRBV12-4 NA TGTGCCAGCAGTTTACAATCAGACACCGGGGAGCTGTTTTTT CASSLQSDTGELFF